One and the same sample provided the 31 T cell receptor beta chains below, sequenced in a study of technical replicates of blood from a few donors. Method: immunoSEQ multiplex PCR; TCRdb's copy keeps in-frame clones and lacks some. The data contain around 67,000 clones, roughly 95% of them singletons. Sequenced material: T cells isolated from PBMCs. The origin of the receptors is a human donor in good health.

The V gene is TRBV6-5, the J gene TRBJ1-5, with D perhaps TRBD1 (5 bases). Between the trimmed V and J ends, which lost 6 bases and 3 bases, there was a span of 12 bases. Germline CDR1 MNHEY, CDR2 SVGAGI. The CDR3 runs to 14 residues. CDR3 amino acids: CASSRDRYNQPQHF. DNA for the CDR3: TGTGCCAGCAGCCGAGACAGATACAATCAGCCCCAGCATTTT.

The J gene is TRBJ1-1, the V gene TRBV28; 7 bases agree with TRBD1. V lost 5 bases to trimming and J lost 13 bases; unmatched junction nucleotides: 16. There are 14 residues in the CDR3. CDR1 and CDR2 from the germline V gene are MDHEN and SYDVKM. In nucleotides, the CDR3 is TGTGCCAGCAGTCCTCCCTCTATACAGGGGAAGCTTTTCTTT. Amino acids: CASSPPSIQGKLFF.

CDR3 nucleotides: TGTGCCAGCAGCGTAAGTGGCCATCCCACCGGGGAGCTGTTTTTT. Translation gives CASSVSGHPTGELFF. The chain uses TRBV9 and TRBJ2-2; no firm D call. V was pared by 1 base and J by 4 bases, with 11 bases between. CDR1 and CDR2 (germline): SGDLS, YYNGEE. This CDR3 is built from 15 residues. Full variable domain (rest looked up from reference TRBV9 and TRBJ2-2): DSGVTQTPKHLITATGQRVTLRCSPRSGDLSVYWYQQSLDQGLQFLIQYYNGEERAKGNILERFSAQQFPDLHSELNLSSLELGDSALYFCASSVSGHPTGELFFGEGSRLTVL.

The genes are TRBV21-1 and TRBJ2-7; the table assigns TRBD1, which was not confirmed against the DNA. TRBV21-1 is described as a pseudogene. The CDR3 totals 14 residues. The CDR3 region has the DNA TGTGCCAGCAGGACTTGGGACAAACCATACGAGCAGTACTTC. It translates to CASRTWDKPYEQYF.

The CDR3 spells CASSRSGTFGEQYF. CDR3 DNA: TGTGCCAGTAGTAGGAGTGGGACTTTTGGAGAGCAGTACTTC. The chain carries TRBV19 and TRBJ2-7, with a possible D match to TRBD2 (6 bases). V gave up 4 bases and J gave up 7 bases, with 17 bases separating them. From germline, CDR1 is LNHDA and CDR2 SQIVND (reference sequence). The CDR3 extends over 14 amino acids.

The chain couples TRBV7-9 to TRBJ2-1, with 9 bases that match TRBD2. V trimming: 4 bases; J trimming: 7 bases; junction bases outside the gene matches: 14. CDR3 length: 17 amino acids. CDR1 SEHNR and CDR2 FQNEAQ come from the germline V gene (reference sequence). CDR3 in DNA: TGTGCCAGCAGCTCGGATTTAGCGGGAGAAAGGATTAATGAGCAGTTCTTC. This translates into CASSSDLAGERINEQFF.

The V and J genes are TRBV7-7 and TRBJ2-5, with a possible D match to TRBD2 (5 bases). CDR3 size: 15 residues. Trimming took 2 bases from V and 1 from J, leaving 11 bases between them. CDR1 is SSHAT, CDR2 FNYEAQ, per germline (reference sequence). The CDR3 DNA follows: TGTGCCAGCAGCTTACAGGCTGGACTCCAAGAGACCCAGTACTTC. It translates to CASSLQAGLQETQYF.

The CDR3 here is CASGRQGAKNIQYF. CDR3 nucleotides: TGTGCCAGCGGACGACAGGGGGCCAAAAACATTCAGTACTTC. This chain links TRBV6-5 with TRBJ2-4; 8 nucleotides align to TRBD1. Unmatched junction bases numbered 4, after V lost 8 bases and J lost 1 base. Germline V gene sequence: CDR1 MNHEY, CDR2 SVGAGI. This CDR3 comprises 14 residues.

The V gene is TRBV6-6, the J gene TRBJ1-6; D is possibly TRBD1 (5 bases). The CDR3 covers 16 residues. V lost 3 bases to trimming and J lost 6 bases, with 15 bases between them. Germline CDR1 and CDR2: MNHNY and SVGAGI (reference sequence). CDR3 in amino acids: CASSYGLGGGNSPLHF. CDR3 DNA sequence: TGTGCCAGCAGTTATGGGCTGGGGGGGGGTAATTCACCCCTCCACTTT.

V gene TRBV27 combines with J gene TRBJ2-5; 7 nucleotides line up with TRBD2. The CDR3 spans 16 residues. V dropped 7 bases and J dropped 3; count of bases not matched to a gene: 14. Germline-derived CDR1 and CDR2 are MNHEY and SMNVEV (reference sequence). CDR3 DNA sequence: TGTGCCAGCAATACTCGAACTAGCGCCGGAAAAGAGACCCAGTACTTC. This codes for CASNTRTSAGKETQYF.

This chain uses TRBV11-3 with TRBJ1-1; TRBD1 is a possible D gene (6 bases). Trimming removed 6 bases from V and 5 bases from J, with 13 bases in between. The germline V gene encodes CDR1 SGHNT and CDR2 YENEEA. This CDR3 has 13 residues. The CDR3 DNA reads TGTGCCAGCAGTCAAACAGGGTGGACTGAAGCTTTCTTT. It yields the protein CASSQTGWTEAFF.

The chain carries TRBV19 and TRBJ2-1, with TRBD1 matching 7 bases. Per the germline V gene, CDR1 is LNHDA and CDR2 is SQIVND (reference sequence). After removal of 4 bases from V and 0 bases from J, the junction contained 12 bases not matched to a gene. This CDR3 region has 18 residues. The CDR3 sequence is CASSTPRGRLSSYNEQFF. The CDR3 DNA reads TGTGCCAGTAGTACCCCGAGGGGGCGTTTGAGCTCCTACAATGAGCAGTTCTTC. Filled out from reference TRBV19 and TRBJ2-1, the complete variable domain reads DGGITQSPKYLFRKEGQNVTLSCEQNLNHDAMYWYRQDPGQGLRLIYYSQIVNDFQKGDIAEGYSVSREKKESFPLTVTSAQKNPTAFYLCASSTPRGRLSSYNEQFFGPGTRLTVL.

The chain has TRBV7-9 and TRBJ2-3, with D possibly matching TRBD1 (6 bases). V was shortened by 3 bases and J by 0 bases, with 7 bases between the two germline ends. Germline loops: CDR1 SEHNR, CDR2 FQNEAQ (reference sequence). The CDR3 is 14 residues long. The CDR3, as DNA: TGTGCCAGCAGCTTCGGGACAAGCACAGATACGCAGTATTTT. It yields the protein CASSFGTSTDTQYF.

The chain has TRBV11-3 and TRBJ2-1; a possible D gene is TRBD2 (5 bases). Trimming pared 1 base from V and 4 bases from J, leaving 14 bases between. This CDR3 contains 16 residues. Per germline, CDR1 SGHNT and CDR2 YENEEA. The CDR3 sequence is CASSLVYLADYNEQFF. The CDR3 region has the DNA TGTGCCAGCAGCTTAGTGTACCTAGCCGATTACAATGAGCAGTTCTTC.

The chain carries TRBV28 and TRBJ2-2, with a weak D call TRBD1 (6 bases). CDR3 length: 14 amino acids. The germline gives CDR1 MDHEN, CDR2 SYDVKM. V was trimmed by 3 bases and J by 4 bases, leaving 9 bases between them. The CDR3 is CASSLSGVTGELFF. In nucleotides, the CDR3 is TGTGCCAGCAGTTTGTCAGGGGTCACCGGGGAGCTGTTTTTT.

This chain connects TRBV2 to TRBJ1-2, with D unclear. Per germline, CDR1 SNHLY and CDR2 FYNNEI. The CDR3 sequence is 10 residues long. V was cut by 6 bases and J by 7 bases, with 6 bases left in between. CDR3 protein: CASRRLGYTF. In DNA, the CDR3 is TGTGCCAGCAGGAGACTTGGCTACACCTTC.

This chain uses TRBV10-1 with TRBJ2-3; tentatively, D is TRBD2 (6 bases). The ends were cut back, 3 bases at V and 1 base at J, with 8 bases in the middle. Germline V lookup: CDR1 WNHNN, CDR2 SYGVQD (reference sequence). CDR3 length: 14 amino acids. CDR3 sequence reads: CASSDGGGTDTQYF. The CDR3 nucleotides are TGCGCCAGCAGTGATGGAGGGGGCACAGATACGCAGTATTTT.

V and J are TRBV6-1 and TRBJ2-1; D uncertain. Trimming left V 1 base short and J 6 bases short, with 13 bases between. There are 15 residues in the CDR3. Looked up from germline, CDR1 is MNHNS and CDR2 is SASEGT. CDR3 DNA sequence: TGTGCCAGCAGTGAAGGTCAGATCTTAAGCAATGAGCAGTTCTTC. Residues: CASSEGQILSNEQFF.

This clone was observed once. The chain joins TRBV30 to TRBJ2-3; D is unclear. Germline CDR1 and CDR2: GTSNPN and SVGIG (reference sequence). The CDR3 extends over 13 amino acids. The germline V and J ends were trimmed by 1 base and 1 base, with 6 bases remaining between them. CDR3 nucleotide sequence: TGTGCCTGGAGTGCTGGGCGCACAGATACGCAGTATTTT. This codes for CAWSAGRTDTQYF.

The chain combines TRBV9 with TRBJ1-1; D remains unclear. This CDR3 region has 13 residues. V lost 4 bases to trimming and J lost 0 bases, with 7 bases between them. Looked up from germline, CDR1 is SGDLS and CDR2 is YYNGEE. The CDR3, as DNA: TGTGCCAGCAGCCTGGGCATGAACACTGAAGCTTTCTTT. It translates to CASSLGMNTEAFF.

The chain combines TRBV28 with TRBJ2-7, with TRBD1 as a possible D gene (6 bases). CDR1 MDHEN and CDR2 SYDVKM come from the germline V gene. Trimming cost V 8 bases and J 2 bases, with 28 bases left between them. CDR3 length equals 18 residues. The CDR3 bases are TGTGCCAGCCACTCACAGGGTCACCTCGAGCGGCAAGCCTACGAGCAGTACTTC. This encodes CASHSQGHLERQAYEQYF.

The V call is TRBV14, the J call TRBJ2-6; tentatively, D is TRBD2 (5 bases). Germline-derived CDR1 and CDR2 are SGHDN and FVKESK. The ends were cut back, 1 base at V and 2 bases at J, with 6 bases in the middle. The CDR3 covers 15 residues. CDR3 nucleotide sequence: TGTGCCAGCAGCCAAGCGGGGACTGGGGCCAACGTCCTGACTTTC. Protein sequence: CASSQAGTGANVLTF.

The gene calls are TRBV19 and TRBJ2-7; 10 nucleotides match TRBD2. CDR1 is LNHDA, CDR2 SQIVND, per germline (reference sequence). This CDR3 contains 13 residues. The junction had 5 bases not matched to a gene; V was cut back by 4 bases and J by 8 bases. Here the CDR3 reads CASSTPGLAQQYF. The CDR3 region has the DNA TGTGCCAGTAGTACACCGGGACTAGCGCAGCAGTACTTC.

The chain employs TRBV6-5 and TRBJ1-3; D is perhaps TRBD1 (6 bases). V lost 2 bases and J lost 4, with 9 bases in between. Germline loops: CDR1 MNHEY, CDR2 SVGAGI. There are 14 residues in the CDR3. For the CDR3, the DNA is TGTGCCAGCAGTTACGGACAGTTAGGAAACACCATATATTTT. This gives the protein CASSYGQLGNTIYF.

The V gene is TRBV11-3, the J gene TRBJ2-7; D is possibly TRBD2 (7 bases). The V gene's germline CDR1 is SGHNT and CDR2 YENEEA. This CDR3 is built from 16 residues. V dropped 1 base and J dropped 7 bases, with 20 bases sitting between them. CDR3 nucleotide sequence: TGTGCCAGCAGCTTAGGAGGGGGAGGGTTAAGACTGGAGCAGTACTTC. Translated: CASSLGGGGLRLEQYF.

The V and J genes are TRBV11-2 and TRBJ2-7; D call uncertain. The ends were cut back, 4 bases at V and 0 bases at J, with 13 bases in the middle. CDR1 is SGHAT, CDR2 FQNNGV, per germline. The CDR3 consists of 15 residues. CDR3 residues: CASSSLPESSYEQYF. For the CDR3, the DNA is TGTGCCAGCAGCTCCTTACCGGAGAGCTCCTACGAGCAGTACTTC.

This clone is a singleton in its sample. The gene calls are TRBV5-1 and TRBJ1-2; no clear D. This CDR3 is built from 14 residues. The ends were cut back, 0 bases at V and 4 bases at J, with 10 bases in the middle. Germline V CDR1 and CDR2: SGHRS, YFSETQ. CDR3 coding DNA: TGCGCCAGCAGCTTGGAGGAGACTCTCTATGGCTACACCTTC. Translation: CASSLEETLYGYTF.

The rearrangement joins TRBV6-5 to TRBJ1-5; tentative D call: TRBD1 (5 bases). The V end was cut by 5 bases, the J end by 6 bases, with 14 bases between. The CDR3 extends over 14 amino acids. In germline, CDR1 is MNHEY, CDR2 SVGAGI. CDR3 coding DNA: TGTGCCAGCAGTCCCTCGGGGGTGGGTCAGCCCCAGCATTTT. Translated, it gives CASSPSGVGQPQHF.

V usage is TRBV19 and J usage is TRBJ2-1; D gene unclear. The germline gives CDR1 LNHDA, CDR2 SQIVND (reference sequence). The V end was cut by 9 bases, the J end by 7 bases, with 22 bases between. This CDR3 comprises 15 residues. CDR3 bases: TGTGCCAGCCTCCCTTTGGCTTCGCAATCGAATGAGCAGTTCTTC. The encoded protein is CASLPLASQSNEQFF. The variable domain in full, completed from reference TRBV19 and TRBJ2-1, reads DGGITQSPKYLFRKEGQNVTLSCEQNLNHDAMYWYRQDPGQGLRLIYYSQIVNDFQKGDIAEGYSVSREKKESFPLTVTSAQKNPTAFYLCASLPLASQSNEQFFGPGTRLTVL.

The CDR3 bases are TGTGCCAGCAGTGAAGACGGTTACTATGGCTACACCTTC. It specifies CASSEDGYYGYTF. The genes are TRBV2 and TRBJ1-2; the D is unclear. V gave up 1 base and J gave up 3 bases, with 6 bases separating them. The CDR3 runs 13 residues. Germline CDR1 reads SNHLY; CDR2 reads FYNNEI.

The rearrangement links TRBV28 to TRBJ2-7; D is perhaps TRBD1 (6 bases). This CDR3 comprises 15 residues. The V gene lost 6 bases and the J gene lost 4 bases, with 19 bases spanning the gap. Germline V CDR1 and CDR2: MDHEN, SYDVKM. In DNA, the CDR3 is TGTGCCAGCAGCTCGCAGGGGTTCATAGGATACGAGCAGTACTTC. It translates to CASSSQGFIGYEQYF.